This TCR beta chain came from a study of T cells after posttransplantation cyclophosphamide. Findings and caveats of the study: Later post-transplant blood repertoires were often dominated by donor CD8+ memory clones. After PTCy, TRB diversity resembled that of CNI/methotrexate controls.

Germline V gives CDR1 SNHLY, CDR2 FYNNEI. CDR3 length: 16 residues. V was pared by 0 bases and J by 1 base, with 13 bases between. On the day of bone marrow donation, the related graft donor provided peripheral blood. Clones were sequenced by immunoSEQ multiplex PCR, and TCRdb holds only the in-frame ones, with some missing. The sample is made up of 37,000 or so clones, none counted only once. This clone was seen ten or more times. No antigen is known for it. The rearrangement uses TRBV2 and TRBJ2-7, with D maybe TRBD1 (7 bases). Sequencing input: PBMCs. The sequence was obtained from a young man in good health and a related stem cell transplant donor. CDR3 in amino acids: CASSEAHAGGSYEQYF. The CDR3 DNA reads as TGTGCCAGCAGTGAAGCGCATGCAGGGGGGTCCTACGAGCAGTACTTC.